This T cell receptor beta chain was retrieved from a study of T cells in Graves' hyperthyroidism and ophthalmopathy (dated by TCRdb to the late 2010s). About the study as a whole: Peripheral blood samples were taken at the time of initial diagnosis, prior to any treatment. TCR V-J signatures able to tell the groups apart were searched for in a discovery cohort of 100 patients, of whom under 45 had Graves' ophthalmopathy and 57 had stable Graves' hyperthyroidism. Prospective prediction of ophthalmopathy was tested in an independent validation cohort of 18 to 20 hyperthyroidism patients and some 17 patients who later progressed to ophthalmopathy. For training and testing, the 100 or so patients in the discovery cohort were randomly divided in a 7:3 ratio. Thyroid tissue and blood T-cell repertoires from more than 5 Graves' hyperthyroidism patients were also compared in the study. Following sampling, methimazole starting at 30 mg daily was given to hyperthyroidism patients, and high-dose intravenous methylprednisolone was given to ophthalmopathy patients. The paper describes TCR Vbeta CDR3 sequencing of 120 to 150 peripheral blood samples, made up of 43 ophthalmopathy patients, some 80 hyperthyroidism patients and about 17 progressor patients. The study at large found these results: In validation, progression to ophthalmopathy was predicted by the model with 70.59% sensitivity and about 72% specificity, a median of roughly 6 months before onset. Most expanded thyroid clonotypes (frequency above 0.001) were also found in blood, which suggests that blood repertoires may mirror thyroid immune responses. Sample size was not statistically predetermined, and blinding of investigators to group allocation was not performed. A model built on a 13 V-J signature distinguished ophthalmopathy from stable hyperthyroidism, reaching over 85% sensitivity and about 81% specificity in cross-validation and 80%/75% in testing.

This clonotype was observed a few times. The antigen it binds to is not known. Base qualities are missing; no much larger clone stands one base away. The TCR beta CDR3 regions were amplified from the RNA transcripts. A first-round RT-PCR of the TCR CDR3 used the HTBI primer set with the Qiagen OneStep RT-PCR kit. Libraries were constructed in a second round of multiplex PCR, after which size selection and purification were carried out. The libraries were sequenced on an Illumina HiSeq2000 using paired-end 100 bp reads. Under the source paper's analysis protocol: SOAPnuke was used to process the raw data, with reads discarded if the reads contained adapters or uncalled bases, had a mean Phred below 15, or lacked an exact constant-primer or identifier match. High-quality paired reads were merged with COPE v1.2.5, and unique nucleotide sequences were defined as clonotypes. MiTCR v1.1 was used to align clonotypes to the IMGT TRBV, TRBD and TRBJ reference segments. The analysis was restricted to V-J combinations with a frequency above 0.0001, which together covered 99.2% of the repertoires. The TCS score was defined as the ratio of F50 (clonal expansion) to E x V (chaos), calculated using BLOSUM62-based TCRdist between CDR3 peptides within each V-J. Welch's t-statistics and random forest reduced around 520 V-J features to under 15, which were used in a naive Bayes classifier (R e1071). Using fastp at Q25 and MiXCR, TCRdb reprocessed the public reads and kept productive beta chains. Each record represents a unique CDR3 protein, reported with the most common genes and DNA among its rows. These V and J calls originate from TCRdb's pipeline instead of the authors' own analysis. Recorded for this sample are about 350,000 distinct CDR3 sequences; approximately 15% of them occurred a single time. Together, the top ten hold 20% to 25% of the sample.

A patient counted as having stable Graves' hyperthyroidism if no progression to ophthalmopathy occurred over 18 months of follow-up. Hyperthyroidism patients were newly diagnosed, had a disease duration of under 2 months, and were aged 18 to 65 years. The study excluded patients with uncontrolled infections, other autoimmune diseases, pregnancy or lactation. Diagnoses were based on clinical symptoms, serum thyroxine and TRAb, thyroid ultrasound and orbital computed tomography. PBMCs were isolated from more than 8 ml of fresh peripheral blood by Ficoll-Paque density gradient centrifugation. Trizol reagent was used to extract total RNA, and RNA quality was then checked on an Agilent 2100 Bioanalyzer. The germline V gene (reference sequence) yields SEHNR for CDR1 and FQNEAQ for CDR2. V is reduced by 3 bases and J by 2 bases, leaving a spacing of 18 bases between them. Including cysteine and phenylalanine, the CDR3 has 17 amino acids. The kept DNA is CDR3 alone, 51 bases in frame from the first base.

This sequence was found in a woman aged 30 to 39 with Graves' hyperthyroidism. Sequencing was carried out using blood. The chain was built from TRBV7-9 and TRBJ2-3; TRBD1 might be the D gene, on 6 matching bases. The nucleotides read TGTGCCAGCAGCTTTCGGGCTCGCACAGGGATCACAGATACGCAGTATTTT. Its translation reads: CASSFRARTGITDTQYF.